The rows below give T cell receptor beta chains drawn from one sample of a study of beta chain features in type 1 diabetes. Clones were read by immunoSEQ multiplex PCR, and TCRdb kept only the in-frame ones, dropping some. The sample includes about 930,000 clones, about a sixth of them seen just once. Source material: naive CD4+ T cells from blood. These receptors were taken from a woman in her late teens or twenties in good health. The CDR3 runs from the conserved cysteine through the conserved F or W. D genes are given only for firm matches. A row's size may be missing; if present it is once, few, many or a size class.

v_call	j_call	d_call	clone_size	cdr3_nt	cdr3_aa
TRBV9	TRBJ2-1	TRBD2	.	TGTGCCAGCAGCCCGACTAGCGGGAGACCCAATGAGCAGTTCTTC	CASSPTSGRPNEQFF
TRBV7-9	TRBJ2-7	TRBD1	.	TGTGCCAGCAGCCTTGGACAGGGGATGGACGAGCAGTACTTC	CASSLGQGMDEQYF
TRBV28	TRBJ2-1	TRBD2	.	TGTGCCAGCAGTTTAAGTGTACCGACTAGCGGGAGGGTCTACAATGAGCAGTTCTTC	CASSLSVPTSGRVYNEQFF
TRBV5-6	TRBJ1-4	TRBD1	.	TGTGCCAGCAGAAAAGGACAGGTGGAAAAACTGTTTTTT	CASRKGQVEKLFF
TRBV5-6	TRBJ2-5	.	.	TGTGCCAGCAGCCTACCCGGGCAGGGGATGGAGACCCAGTACTTC	CASSLPGQGMETQYF
TRBV9	TRBJ2-4	TRBD2	.	TGTGCCAGCAGCGTATCGAGCGGACTAGCAAACATTCAGTACTTC	CASSVSSGLANIQYF
TRBV7-9	TRBJ2-7	.	.	TGTGCCAGCAGCTTAGATCTGGCTCGGGGCGAGCAGTACTTC	CASSLDLARGEQYF
TRBV7-2	TRBJ2-3	.	few	TGTGCCAGCAGCTTAGCTGGCCGAGCGAGAGATACGCAGTATTTT	CASSLAGRARDTQYF
TRBV27	TRBJ1-2	.	.	TGTGCCAGCAGAAGCTCCCTTTTGGTCAGCAGGGTGGGGAGCTATGGCTACACCTTC	CASRSSLLVSRVGSYGYTF
TRBV7-2	TRBJ2-1	TRBD1	few	TGTGCCAGCAGCCTCAGACAGGGGGACACTGAGCAGTTCTTC	CASSLRQGDTEQFF
TRBV5-1	TRBJ2-2	TRBD2	.	TGCGCCAGCAGCTTGCGACTAGCGGGAGGCCCCGGGGAGCTGTTTTTT	CASSLRLAGGPGELFF
TRBV18	TRBJ1-5	TRBD1	few	TGTGCCAGCTCACCACTCGGGACAGCGATCGGATCGCCCCAGCATTTT	CASSPLGTAIGSPQHF
TRBV7-3	TRBJ1-2	.	.	TGTGCCAGCAGGGAGACGACAGGAAGTAACTATGGCTACACCTTC	CASRETTGSNYGYTF
TRBV5-4	TRBJ1-1	.	few	TGTGCCAGCACCATCTCCGGGAACACTGAAGCTTTCTTT	CASTISGNTEAFF
TRBV6-5	TRBJ2-3	.	.	TGTGCCAGCAGGCACAGGAGTCAAGGCACAGATACGCAGTATTTT	CASRHRSQGTDTQYF
TRBV2	TRBJ2-1	TRBD2	.	TGTGCCAGCAGGGCCGGGACTAGCGGGAGGTCCTACAATGAGCAGTTCTTC	CASRAGTSGRSYNEQFF
TRBV28	TRBJ2-7	.	few	TGTGCCAGCGGGTACTCCTACGAGCAGTACTTC	CASGYSYEQYF
TRBV14	TRBJ2-1	.	few	TGTGCCAGCAGCCAAGTTTTCAGCGGGCACGGTGAGCAGTTCTTC	CASSQVFSGHGEQFF
TRBV28	TRBJ2-1	.	.	TGTGCCAGCAGCCGGGACCAACTTAGCTCCTACAATGAGCAGTTCTTC	CASSRDQLSSYNEQFF
TRBV5-6	TRBJ2-5	.	few	TGTGCCAGCAGCTTCGGGGGAGCGACCCAGTACTTC	CASSFGGATQYF
TRBV2	TRBJ2-3	TRBD1	.	TGTGCCAGCAGCGAGACAGGGGTTACGCAGTATTTT	CASSETGVTQYF
TRBV2	TRBJ2-1	TRBD1	.	TGTGCCAGCAGACGCGAACAGGGGGTAGGGTACAATGAGCAGTTCTTC	CASRREQGVGYNEQFF
TRBV19	TRBJ1-5	TRBD1	.	TGTGCCAGTAGCCCCGCAGGGGGGAATCAGCCCCAGCATTTT	CASSPAGGNQPQHF
TRBV28	TRBJ2-3	TRBD1	few	TGTGCCAGCAGTGGGGGAGGACAGGGCCCAGATACGCAGTATTTT	CASSGGGQGPDTQYF
TRBV27	TRBJ2-1	.	.	TGTGCCAGCAGTGCATGGGACACCGCCTACAATGAGCAGTTCTTC	CASSAWDTAYNEQFF
TRBV27	TRBJ1-2	.	few	TGTGCCAGCAGTCCCAGGGTGAACTATGGCTACACCTTC	CASSPRVNYGYTF
TRBV7-2	TRBJ2-3	TRBD2	few	TGTGCCAGCAGCTTAGGTGGGAGGGACGCAGATACGCAGTATTTT	CASSLGGRDADTQYF
TRBV6-5	TRBJ1-5	.	few	TGTGCCAGCAGTTTTACGGTGGGTCAGCCCCAGCATTTT	CASSFTVGQPQHF
TRBV18	TRBJ2-1	TRBD1	.	TGTGCCAGCTCACCACGGGGACAGGATGGCTACAATGAGCAGTTCTTC	CASSPRGQDGYNEQFF
TRBV6-5	TRBJ2-5	TRBD2	.	TGTGCCACCAACCAAGGTAGCGGGAGGCGAGAGACCCAGTACTTC	CATNQGSGRRETQYF
TRBV11-2	TRBJ1-4	TRBD1	.	TGTGCCAGCAGCACACGGGGGACAGGCGGAATTGAAAAACTGTTTTTT	CASSTRGTGGIEKLFF
TRBV2	TRBJ2-7	TRBD1	few	TGTGCCAGCAAGGGGGCCCCTGGGATTCACGAGCAGTACTTC	CASKGAPGIHEQYF
TRBV6-6	TRBJ2-7	.	few	TGTGCCAGCAGTTACCGGTACAATTCCTACGAGCAGTACTTC	CASSYRYNSYEQYF
TRBV19	TRBJ2-1	TRBD2	once	TGTGCCAGTAGTACGGGACGACTAGCGGGAGTTACGCGGCAGTTCTTC	CASSTGRLAGVTRQFF
TRBV13	TRBJ2-4	.	.	TGTGCCAGCAGCTTAGGGCGGGGTAACATTCAGTACTTC	CASSLGRGNIQYF
TRBV2	TRBJ1-1	TRBD1	.	TGTGCCAGCAAAGGGACAGGGAGGACTGAAGCTTTCTTT	CASKGTGRTEAFF
TRBV7-9	TRBJ2-1	.	.	TGTGCCAGCAGCTTAACGGGGACCTCCTACAATGAGCAGTTCTTC	CASSLTGTSYNEQFF
TRBV5-6	TRBJ2-5	.	.	TGTGCCAGCAGCAACAGACAGATTCTCCAAGAGACCCAGTACTTC	CASSNRQILQETQYF
TRBV5-6	TRBJ2-6	.	few	TGTGCCAGCAGCTTAGGATACTCTGGGGCCAACGTCCTGACTTTC	CASSLGYSGANVLTF
TRBV5-4	TRBJ2-7	.	.	TGTGCCAGCAGTTATCGGCTAGCAGCGTCCGAGCAGTACTTC	CASSYRLAASEQYF
TRBV7-9	TRBJ2-3	TRBD2	few	TGTGCCAGCAGCTTTCTAGCGGGTCGCACAGATACGCAGTATTTT	CASSFLAGRTDTQYF
TRBV5-4	TRBJ2-6	.	many	TGTGCCAGCAGCGCTGACAGCTCTGGGGCCAACGTCCTGACTTTC	CASSADSSGANVLTF
TRBV11-2	TRBJ2-7	TRBD1	.	TGTGCCAGCAGCTTAATGAGGACAGGGGGCAACGAGCAGTACTTC	CASSLMRTGGNEQYF
TRBV4-1	TRBJ2-1	TRBD2	.	TGCGCCAGCAGCCAATACGGGAGGGCCAACAATGAGCAGTTCTTC	CASSQYGRANNEQFF
TRBV28	TRBJ2-7	.	few	TGTGCCAGCGGGCTGGGGGATCTGCAGTACTTC	CASGLGDLQYF